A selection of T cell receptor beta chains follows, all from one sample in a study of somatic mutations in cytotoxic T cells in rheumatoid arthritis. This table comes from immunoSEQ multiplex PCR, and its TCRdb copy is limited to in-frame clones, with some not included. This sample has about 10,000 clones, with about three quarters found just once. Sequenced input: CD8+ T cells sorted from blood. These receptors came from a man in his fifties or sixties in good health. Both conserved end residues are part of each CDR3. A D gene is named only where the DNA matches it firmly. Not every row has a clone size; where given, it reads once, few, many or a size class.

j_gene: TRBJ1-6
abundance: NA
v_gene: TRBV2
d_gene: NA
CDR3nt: TGTGCCAGCAAGGAGGGGAGCTCCTATAATTCACCCCTCCACTTT
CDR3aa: CASKEGSSYNSPLHF

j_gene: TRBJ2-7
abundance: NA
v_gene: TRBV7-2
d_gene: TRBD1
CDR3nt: TGTGCCAGCAGCCCTCAGACAGGGGGGTCCTACGAGCAGTACTTC
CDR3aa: CASSPQTGGSYEQYF

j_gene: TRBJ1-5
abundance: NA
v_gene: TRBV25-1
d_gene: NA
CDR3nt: TGTGCCAGCAGTGCTGGGGAGCCACAGGGTTTAGGCAATCAGCCCCAGCATTTT
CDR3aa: CASSAGEPQGLGNQPQHF

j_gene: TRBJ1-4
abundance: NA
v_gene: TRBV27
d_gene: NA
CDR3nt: TGTGCCAGCAGCTCCCTCGGGATGGCGAGTGAAAAACTGTTTTTT
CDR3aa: CASSSLGMASEKLFF

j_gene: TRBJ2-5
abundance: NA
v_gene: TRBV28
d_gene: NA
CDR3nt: TGTGCCAGCGGCCTCCAGGGGCTGGGAGAGACCCAGTACTTC
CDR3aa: CASGLQGLGETQYF

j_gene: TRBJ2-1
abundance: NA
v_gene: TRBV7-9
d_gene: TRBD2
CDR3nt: TGTGCCAGCAGCCTGTTAAGCGGGATCAACAATGAGCAGTTCTTC
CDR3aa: CASSLLSGINNEQFF

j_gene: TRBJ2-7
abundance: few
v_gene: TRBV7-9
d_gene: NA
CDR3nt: TGTGCCAGCAGCCGGGAAGTGGAAGAGCAGTACTTC
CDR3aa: CASSREVEEQYF

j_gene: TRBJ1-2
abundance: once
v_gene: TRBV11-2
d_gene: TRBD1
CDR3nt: TGTGCCAGCAGCTTAGTCGGTCAGGGGGACCGGTATGGCTACACCTTC
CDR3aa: CASSLVGQGDRYGYTF

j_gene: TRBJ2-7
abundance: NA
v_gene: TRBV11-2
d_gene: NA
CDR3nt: TGTGCCAGCAGTGAACAGGGAGGGGACGAGCAGTACTTC
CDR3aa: CASSEQGGDEQYF

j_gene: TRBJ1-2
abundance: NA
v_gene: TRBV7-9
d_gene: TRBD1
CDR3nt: TGTGCCAGCAGCGCCCGGGACAGACCTAACTATGGCTACACCTTC
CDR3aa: CASSARDRPNYGYTF

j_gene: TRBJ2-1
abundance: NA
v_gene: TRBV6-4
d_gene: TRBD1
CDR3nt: TGTGCCAGCAGTGACGGGACAGGGGGCAATGAGCAGTTCTTC
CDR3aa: CASSDGTGGNEQFF

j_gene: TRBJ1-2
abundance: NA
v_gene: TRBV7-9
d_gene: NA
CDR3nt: TGTGCCAGCAGCTTAGGGGAGCTCCCCCGGGGGGACACCTTC
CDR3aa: CASSLGELPRGDTF

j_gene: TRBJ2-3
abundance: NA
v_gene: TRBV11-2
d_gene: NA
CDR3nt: TGTGCCAGCAGCTTAGTTTCACAGGTTACGCAGTATTTT
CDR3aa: CASSLVSQVTQYF

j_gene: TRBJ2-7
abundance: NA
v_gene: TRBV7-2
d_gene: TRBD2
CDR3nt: TGTGCCAGCAGCTCCCTAGCGGGGGGTGTCCTCTACGAGCAGTACTTC
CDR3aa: CASSSLAGGVLYEQYF

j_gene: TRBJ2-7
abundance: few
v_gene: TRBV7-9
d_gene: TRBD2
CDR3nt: TGTGCCAGCAGCGTGACTAGCGGGGGCGATATATTCTACGAGCAGTACTTC
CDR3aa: CASSVTSGGDIFYEQYF

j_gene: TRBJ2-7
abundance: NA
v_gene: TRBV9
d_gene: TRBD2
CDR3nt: TGTGCCAGCAGCGCAGGGACTAGCGGAACCTACGAGCAGTACTTC
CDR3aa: CASSAGTSGTYEQYF

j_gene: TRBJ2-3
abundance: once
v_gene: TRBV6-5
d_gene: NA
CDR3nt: TGTGCCAGCAGTTCCCCTCCAGATACGCAGTATTTT
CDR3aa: CASSSPPDTQYF

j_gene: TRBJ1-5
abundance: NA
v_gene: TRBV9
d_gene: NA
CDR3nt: TGTGCCAGCAGTGTAGGTCCAATTACCTACAATCAGCCCCAGCATTTT
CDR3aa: CASSVGPITYNQPQHF

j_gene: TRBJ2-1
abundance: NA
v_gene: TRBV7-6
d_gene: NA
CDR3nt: TGTGCCAGCAGCTTACTCGGTGCCTACAATGAGCAGTTCTTC
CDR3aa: CASSLLGAYNEQFF

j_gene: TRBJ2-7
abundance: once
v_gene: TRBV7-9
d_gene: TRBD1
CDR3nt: TGTGCCAGCAGCTACGACAGGGGCATCTACGAGCAGTACTTC
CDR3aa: CASSYDRGIYEQYF

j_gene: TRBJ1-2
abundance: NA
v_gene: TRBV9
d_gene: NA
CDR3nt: TGTGCCAGCAGCGTAGGTTCTCTTAGGCGACCCGACAACTGTGGCTACACCTTC
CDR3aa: CASSVGSLRRPDNCGYTF

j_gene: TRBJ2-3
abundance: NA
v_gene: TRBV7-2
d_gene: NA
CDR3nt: TGTGCCAGCAGCCTCCTCACAGATACGCAGTATTTT
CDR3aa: CASSLLTDTQYF

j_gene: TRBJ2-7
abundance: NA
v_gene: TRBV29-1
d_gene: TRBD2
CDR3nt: TGCAGCGTTCTCGCGGGGGTTACCTACGAGCAGTACTTC
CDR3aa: CSVLAGVTYEQYF

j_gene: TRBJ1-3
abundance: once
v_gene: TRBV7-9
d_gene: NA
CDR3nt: TGTGCCAGCACCCCCGGGGCTGGAAACACCATATATTTT
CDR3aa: CASTPGAGNTIYF

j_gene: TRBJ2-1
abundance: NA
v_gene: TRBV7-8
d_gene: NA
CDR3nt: TGTGCCAGCAGCCCCGACCCACTAGCACCTAATGAGCAGTTCTTC
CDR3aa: CASSPDPLAPNEQFF

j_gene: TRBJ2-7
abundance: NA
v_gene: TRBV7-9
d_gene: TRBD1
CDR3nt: TGTGCCAGCAGCTCTCGACAGGGTGGGCCCTACGAGCAGTACTTC
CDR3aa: CASSSRQGGPYEQYF

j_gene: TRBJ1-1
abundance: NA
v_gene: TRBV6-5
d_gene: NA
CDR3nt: TGTGCCAGCAGTTCCTATTCGAACACTGAAGCTTTCTTT
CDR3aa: CASSSYSNTEAFF

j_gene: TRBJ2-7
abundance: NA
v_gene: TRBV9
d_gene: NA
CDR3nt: TGTGCCAGCAGCGTAGGTTCTAGCTCCTACGAGCAGTACTTC
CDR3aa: CASSVGSSSYEQYF

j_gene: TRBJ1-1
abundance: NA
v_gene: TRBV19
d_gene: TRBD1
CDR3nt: TGTGCCAGTAGTCTCCGGGACAGGGCTCCGTCGGTTGACACTGAAGCTTTCTTT
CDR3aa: CASSLRDRAPSVDTEAFF

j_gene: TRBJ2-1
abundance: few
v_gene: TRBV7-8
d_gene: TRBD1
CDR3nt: TGTGCCAGCAGCTCCAGGGGACAGGGGGGATACAATGAGCAGTTCTTC
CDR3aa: CASSSRGQGGYNEQFF

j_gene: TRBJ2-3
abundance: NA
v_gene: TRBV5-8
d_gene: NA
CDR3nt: TGTGCCAGCAGATCCCAGGGCACAGATACGCAGTATTTT
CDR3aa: CASRSQGTDTQYF

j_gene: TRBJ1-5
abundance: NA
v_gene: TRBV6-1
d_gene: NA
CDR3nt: TGTGCCAGCAGTGACAGGGCGCGAAATAGTAATCAGCCCCAGCATTTT
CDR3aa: CASSDRARNSNQPQHF

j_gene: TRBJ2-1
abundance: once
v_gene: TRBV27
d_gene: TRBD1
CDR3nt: TGTGCCAGCAGTCAGGGGGCGTGGGGCAATGAGCAGTTCTTC
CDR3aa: CASSQGAWGNEQFF

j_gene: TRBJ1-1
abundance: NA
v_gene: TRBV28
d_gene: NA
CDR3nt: TGTGCCAGCAGTTGGCCGCTCTTTGGGGACATGAACACTGAAGCTTTCTTT
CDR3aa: CASSWPLFGDMNTEAFF

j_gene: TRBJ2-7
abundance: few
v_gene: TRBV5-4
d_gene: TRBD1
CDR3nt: TGCGCCAGCAGCCCGGGACAGGGGGAAGGCTACGAGCAGTACTTC
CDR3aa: CASSPGQGEGYEQYF

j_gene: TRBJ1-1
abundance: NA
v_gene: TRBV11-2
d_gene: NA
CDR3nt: TGTGCCAGCAGCTCTATGACAGGCACTGAAGCTTTCTTT
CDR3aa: CASSSMTGTEAFF

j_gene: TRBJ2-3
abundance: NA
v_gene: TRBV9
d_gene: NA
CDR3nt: TGTGCCAGCAGCGAAAGCGGACGAGGAGCTGATACGCAGTATTTT
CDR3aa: CASSESGRGADTQYF

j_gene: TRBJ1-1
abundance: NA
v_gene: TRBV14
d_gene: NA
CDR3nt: TGTGCCAGCAGCCCAGTCGGGGGAAAGACTGAAGCTTTCTTT
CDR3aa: CASSPVGGKTEAFF

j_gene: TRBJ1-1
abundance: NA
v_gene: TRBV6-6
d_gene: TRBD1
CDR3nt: TGTGCCACCAGGACAGGGGAGGGTGCTTTCTTT
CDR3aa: CATRTGEGAFF

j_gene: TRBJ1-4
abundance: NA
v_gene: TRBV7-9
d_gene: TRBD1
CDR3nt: TGTGCCAGCAACAGCGGACAGGGAATTAATGAAAAACTGTTTTTT
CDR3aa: CASNSGQGINEKLFF